This T cell receptor (beta chain) is from a study of early T cells in non-severe SARS-CoV-2 infection. TCRdb reprocessed the 5' RACE reads via MiXCR and lists one record per CDR3 protein. The repertoire has around 60,000 distinct CDR3 sequences, 11% of them found once; the top ten carry roughly 3%. CDR3 length: 15 amino acids. V shed 2 bases and J 8 bases; nucleotides not matched to a gene: 8. Looked up from germline, CDR1 is SGHRS and CDR2 is YFSETQ. The TCR sequence derives from an adult who was a healthcare worker with PCR-confirmed SARS-CoV-2 infection or an uninfected control (not recorded which). The material sequenced was whole blood, taken at baseline. The V and J genes are TRBV5-1 and TRBJ2-1, with 9 bases matching TRBD1. The CDR3 region has the DNA TGCGCCAGCAGCTTCGGGACAGGGATGGTCGATGAGCAGTTCTTC. It yields the protein CASSFGTGMVDEQFF.